The rows below give T cell receptor beta chains drawn from one sample of a study of identical twins. Via MiXCR, TCRdb re-called the 5' RACE reads, giving one row per CDR3 protein. The sample includes some 500,000 distinct CDR3 sequences, 13% to 15% of them seen just once. These records were also assigned to another study, of yellow fever vaccine responses in identical twins.

Source material: CD4+ T cells sorted from blood. Source of these receptors: a woman aged 18-29 years in good health. Each CDR3 is given with its conserved first and last residue. D genes are given only for firm matches. Part of the rows lack a size; the others show once, few, many or a class for expanded clones.

size: .
J: TRBJ2-2
V: TRBV5-1
D: .
DNA: TGCGCCAGCAGCACGGACGAGCGAACCGGCGGGGAGCTGTTTTTT
CDR3: CASSTDERTGGELFF

size: once
J: TRBJ1-2
V: TRBV29-1
D: .
DNA: TGCAGCACCCGGGACAACGCTAACTATGGCTACACCTTC
CDR3: CSTRDNANYGYTF

size: .
J: TRBJ2-2
V: TRBV20-1
D: .
DNA: TGCAGTGCTAGAGTCCGCTTAATAACAACGAACACCGGGGAGCTGTTTTTT
CDR3: CSARVRLITTNTGELFF

size: few
J: TRBJ2-1
V: TRBV4-3
D: TRBD1
DNA: TGCGCCAGCAGTCCCGACAGGGGGTACTACAATGAGCAGTTCTTC
CDR3: CASSPDRGYYNEQFF

size: few
J: TRBJ2-1
V: TRBV20-1
D: TRBD2
DNA: TGCAGTAGCGGGAGGGGCTCCTACAATGAGCAGTTCTTC
CDR3: CSSGRGSYNEQFF

size: few
J: TRBJ1-6
V: TRBV7-9
D: .
DNA: TGTGCCAGCAGCTTAGCGGGGGCCCTCCACTTT
CDR3: CASSLAGALHF

size: few
J: TRBJ1-1
V: TRBV20-1
D: .
DNA: TGCAGTGCTAGAGTGGGGAGTCTTAGGAACACTGAAGCTTTCTTT
CDR3: CSARVGSLRNTEAFF

size: .
J: TRBJ2-1
V: TRBV7-2
D: .
DNA: TGTGCCAGCAGCTTATATCAGGTCCTCCTTTACAATGAGCAGTTCTTC
CDR3: CASSLYQVLLYNEQFF

size: .
J: TRBJ1-1
V: TRBV7-3
D: TRBD1
DNA: TGTGCCAGCAGCCCCGGGACAGGGAGGGTATGGACTGAAGCTTTCTTT
CDR3: CASSPGTGRVWTEAFF

size: few
J: TRBJ2-3
V: TRBV5-6
D: .
DNA: TGTGCCAGCAGGGATGGATCCGGGGGATCCACAGATACGCAGTATTTT
CDR3: CASRDGSGGSTDTQYF

size: once
J: TRBJ2-4
V: TRBV2
D: .
DNA: TGTGCCAGCAGTGAAGGGGCCCCGGGCAAAAACATTCAGTACTTC
CDR3: CASSEGAPGKNIQYF

size: .
J: TRBJ2-1
V: TRBV6-5
D: .
DNA: TGTGCCAGCAGTTACTCCGGCGGAATCTCCTACAATGAGCAGTTCTTC
CDR3: CASSYSGGISYNEQFF

size: few
J: TRBJ2-3
V: TRBV28
D: TRBD2
DNA: TGTGCCAGCAGTTCCCCCGGGACTAGCGGATTCACAGATACGCAGTATTTT
CDR3: CASSSPGTSGFTDTQYF

size: .
J: TRBJ2-7
V: TRBV27
D: .
DNA: TGTGCCAGCAGTTTATCGACTGGCGGAACTTACGAGCAGTACTTC
CDR3: CASSLSTGGTYEQYF

size: .
J: TRBJ1-4
V: TRBV12-3/TRBV12-4
D: .
DNA: TGTGCCAGCAGTTTACAAGAAAAACTGTTTTTT
CDR3: CASSLQEKLFF

size: many
J: TRBJ2-6
V: TRBV28
D: .
DNA: TGTGCCAGCAGTCCAACAGGGAGGCCGATGGGTGGGGCCAACGTCCTGACTTTC
CDR3: CASSPTGRPMGGANVLTF

size: .
J: TRBJ2-5
V: TRBV2
D: .
DNA: TGTGCCACCGGACTTCGTCAAGAGACCCAGTACTTC
CDR3: CATGLRQETQYF

size: few
J: TRBJ1-5
V: TRBV27
D: .
DNA: TGTGCCAGCAGTTTAGGATACGGACTGAGCAATCAGCCCCAGCATTTT
CDR3: CASSLGYGLSNQPQHF

size: few
J: TRBJ2-6
V: TRBV6-1
D: TRBD1
DNA: TGTGCCAGCAGTATCACCCCCGGGACAGGGTATGCTGGGGCCAACGTCCTGACTTTC
CDR3: CASSITPGTGYAGANVLTF

size: few
J: TRBJ2-7
V: TRBV19
D: TRBD2
DNA: TGTGCCAGTAGTGCCACTAGCGGGAGCCTCGAGCAGTACTTC
CDR3: CASSATSGSLEQYF

size: .
J: TRBJ1-1
V: TRBV5-4
D: .
DNA: TGTGCCAGCAGCTTGAGTTTCGGGCAGGGCGCTGAAGCTTTCTTT
CDR3: CASSLSFGQGAEAFF

size: many
J: TRBJ2-7
V: TRBV7-9
D: .
DNA: TGTGCCAGCAGCAAAATGGGAGAGCAGTACTTC
CDR3: CASSKMGEQYF

size: .
J: TRBJ2-7
V: TRBV5-1
D: TRBD1
DNA: TGCGCCAGCAGCCGGACAGGGACCGAGCAGTACTTC
CDR3: CASSRTGTEQYF

size: .
J: TRBJ2-1
V: TRBV7-8
D: TRBD2
DNA: TGTGCCAGCAGCTTAGCGCGAGTAGCGGGGTACAATGAGCAGTTCTTC
CDR3: CASSLARVAGYNEQFF

size: few
J: TRBJ2-2
V: TRBV5-5
D: .
DNA: TGTGCCAGCACCGGGAGTACCGGGGAGCTGTTTTTT
CDR3: CASTGSTGELFF

size: .
J: TRBJ2-7
V: TRBV20-1
D: TRBD1
DNA: TGCAGTGCTAGGGACAGGGGAACCTACGAGCAGTACTTC
CDR3: CSARDRGTYEQYF

size: few
J: TRBJ2-1
V: TRBV20-1
D: .
DNA: TGCAGTGCTAGAGAGTTGATTGGGGATACTCCCTACAATGAGCAGTTCTTC
CDR3: CSARELIGDTPYNEQFF

size: few
J: TRBJ2-1
V: TRBV29-1
D: .
DNA: TGCAGCGTTGAGTTAGGCCGGAGGAGCTCCTACAATGAGCAGTTCTTC
CDR3: CSVELGRRSSYNEQFF

size: few
J: TRBJ1-4
V: TRBV20-1
D: TRBD1
DNA: TGCAGTGCTAGAGGAGGGGGCGCGTTTGAAAAACTGTTTTTT
CDR3: CSARGGGAFEKLFF

size: few
J: TRBJ2-5
V: TRBV10-1
D: .
DNA: TGCGCCAGCAGTGAGTCGAGGGCTCAAGAGACCCAGTACTTC
CDR3: CASSESRAQETQYF

size: .
J: TRBJ2-2
V: TRBV6-2/TRBV6-3
D: TRBD1
DNA: TGTGCCACGCTACGAAAGGGACAGCTACTCAACACCGGGGAGCTGTTTTTT
CDR3: CATLRKGQLLNTGELFF

size: few
J: TRBJ2-1
V: TRBV6-2/TRBV6-3
D: .
DNA: TGTGCCAGCAGCGGCTCTCGAGAGGCTGGATACAATGAGCAGTTCTTC
CDR3: CASSGSREAGYNEQFF

size: .
J: TRBJ2-7
V: TRBV13
D: TRBD2
DNA: TGTGCCAGCAGGAGAGGGACTAGCGGGGATGAGGAGCAGTACTTC
CDR3: CASRRGTSGDEEQYF

size: few
J: TRBJ2-7
V: TRBV7-9
D: TRBD1
DNA: TGTGCCAGCAGCCGGGACAGCACTCATAGGGACGAGCAGTACTTC
CDR3: CASSRDSTHRDEQYF

size: .
J: TRBJ1-6
V: TRBV7-9
D: TRBD1
DNA: TGTGCCAGCAGCTTTGCCGCGGCCGGGGCAGGGGGATCACCCCTCCACTTT
CDR3: CASSFAAAGAGGSPLHF

size: few
J: TRBJ2-1
V: TRBV5-1
D: TRBD2
DNA: TGCGCCAGCAGCTTCGGTGGCGGGGGGACCTACAATGAGCAGTTCTTC
CDR3: CASSFGGGGTYNEQFF

size: few
J: TRBJ2-7
V: TRBV20-1
D: TRBD1
DNA: TGCAGTGCTAGAGCGGGACAGATAAACTACGAGCAGTACTTC
CDR3: CSARAGQINYEQYF

size: few
J: TRBJ2-1
V: TRBV5-1
D: TRBD2
DNA: TGCGCCAGCAGCTTGGTCCCCGGGAGGGCAAACAATGAGCAGTTCTTC
CDR3: CASSLVPGRANNEQFF

size: once
J: TRBJ1-2
V: TRBV29-1
D: .
DNA: TGCAGCGCTCAAGGGGCCAACTATGGCTACACCTTC
CDR3: CSAQGANYGYTF

size: .
J: TRBJ1-5
V: TRBV11-3
D: .
DNA: TGTGCCAGCAGCTCAACCGGGACAAGAAATCAGCCCCAGCATTTT
CDR3: CASSSTGTRNQPQHF

size: few
J: TRBJ2-1
V: TRBV7-2
D: TRBD2
DNA: TGTGCCAGCTCGGGACTAGCGGGAGTCAATGAGCAGTTCTTC
CDR3: CASSGLAGVNEQFF

size: few
J: TRBJ2-2
V: TRBV20-1
D: .
DNA: TGCAGTGCTAGAGACGGGGGCCGTAACACCGGGGAGCTGTTTTTT
CDR3: CSARDGGRNTGELFF

size: few
J: TRBJ2-1
V: TRBV5-1
D: TRBD2
DNA: TGCGCCAGCAGCCATCCACCTTCGAGCGGGAGGACCTACAATGAGCAGTTCTTC
CDR3: CASSHPPSSGRTYNEQFF

size: .
J: TRBJ2-5
V: TRBV7-8
D: TRBD1
DNA: TGTGCCAGCACCGACAGGGTTGAGACCCAGTACTTC
CDR3: CASTDRVETQYF

size: .
J: TRBJ2-3
V: TRBV18
D: .
DNA: TGTGCCAGCTCAGCCAGTGAAGATACGCAGTATTTT
CDR3: CASSASEDTQYF

size: few
J: TRBJ2-5
V: TRBV20-1
D: .
DNA: TGCAGTGCTAGAGATAGGCTAGCTCTGGAGACCCAGTACTTC
CDR3: CSARDRLALETQYF

size: many
J: TRBJ2-1
V: TRBV15
D: .
DNA: TGTGCCACCAGCAGAGATAGGCCCGAGCAGTTCTTC
CDR3: CATSRDRPEQFF

size: few
J: TRBJ2-7
V: TRBV12-3/TRBV12-4
D: TRBD1
DNA: TGTGCCAGCACCCTGACAGGGGACGAGCAGTACTTC
CDR3: CASTLTGDEQYF

size: .
J: TRBJ1-2
V: TRBV30
D: .
DNA: TGTGCCTGGAGTGTAGGAATGGGCTATGGCTACACCTTC
CDR3: CAWSVGMGYGYTF

size: many
J: TRBJ2-7
V: TRBV11-2
D: TRBD1
DNA: TGTGCCAGCAGTTTAACCGGGACAGCTACCTACGAGCAGTACTTC
CDR3: CASSLTGTATYEQYF

size: .
J: TRBJ2-3
V: TRBV9
D: .
DNA: TGTGCCAGCAGCGTAGTAGGGGGGTTTAGCACAGATACGCAGTATTTT
CDR3: CASSVVGGFSTDTQYF

size: .
J: TRBJ1-6
V: TRBV9
D: TRBD1
DNA: TGTGCCAGCAGCGTCGGGACAGGGGAATTTTCACCCCTCCACTTT
CDR3: CASSVGTGEFSPLHF

size: .
J: TRBJ1-4
V: TRBV20-1
D: TRBD1
DNA: TGCAGTGCTAGGGAGGGGGCGGGGGAAAAACTGTTTTTT
CDR3: CSAREGAGEKLFF

size: few
J: TRBJ2-3
V: TRBV4-3
D: TRBD1
DNA: TGCGCCAGCAGCCAAGATCTTGGACAGGGGGTCGCAGATACGCAGTATTTT
CDR3: CASSQDLGQGVADTQYF

size: many
J: TRBJ1-3
V: TRBV5-1
D: .
DNA: TGCGCCAGCAGCTTAGCAATCCAGGGCTTCGGAAACACCATATATTTT
CDR3: CASSLAIQGFGNTIYF